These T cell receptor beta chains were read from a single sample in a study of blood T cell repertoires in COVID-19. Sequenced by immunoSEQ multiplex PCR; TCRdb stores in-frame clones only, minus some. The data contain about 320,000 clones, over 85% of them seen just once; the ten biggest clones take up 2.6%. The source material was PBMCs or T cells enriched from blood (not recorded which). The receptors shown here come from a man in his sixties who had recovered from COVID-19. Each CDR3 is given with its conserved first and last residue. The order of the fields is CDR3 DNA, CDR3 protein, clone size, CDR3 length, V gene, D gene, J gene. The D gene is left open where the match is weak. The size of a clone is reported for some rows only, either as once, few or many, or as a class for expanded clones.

TGTGCCAGTGGGAGCACCGGGACAGGGTTTTCACCCCTCCACTTT CASGSTGTGFSPLHF NA 15 TRBV19 TRBD1 TRBJ1-6
TGTGCCAGCAGTTATCGGGGTATCTCCTACAATGAGCAGTTCTTC CASSYRGISYNEQFF NA 15 TRBV6-2/TRBV6-3 NA TRBJ2-1
TGTGCCAGTAGGGGGGCCCGACCCAGTCAGCCCCAGCATTTT CASRGARPSQPQHF NA 14 TRBV19 NA TRBJ1-5
TGTGCCAGCGCCAGACGGGACACCGGGGAGCTGTTTTTT CASARRDTGELFF NA 13 TRBV7-9 NA TRBJ2-2
TGTGCCAGCAGCTTCGGCACCGGGGAGCTGTTTTTT CASSFGTGELFF NA 12 TRBV11-3 NA TRBJ2-2
TGCGCCAGCAGCTGGGACAGCTATGGCTACACCTTC CASSWDSYGYTF NA 12 TRBV5-1 TRBD1 TRBJ1-2
TGTGCCATCAGTGAGGGGGCTAGCTACAATGAGCAGTTCTTC CAISEGASYNEQFF NA 14 TRBV10-3 NA TRBJ2-1
TGTGCCAGTACTCCAGGGGGTTATAGCAATCAGCCCCAGCATTTT CASTPGGYSNQPQHF NA 15 TRBV19 TRBD1 TRBJ1-5
TGCAGCGTTGCCCAGGGCACTGCGGTGAACGAGCAGTACTTC CSVAQGTAVNEQYF NA 14 TRBV29-1 NA TRBJ2-7
TGTGCCAGCAGCTCCCCTCGTGGGGGGGCGGGGGAGCAGTACTTC CASSSPRGGAGEQYF NA 15 TRBV11-2 NA TRBJ2-7
TGTGCCAGCACTGGGGCAGGGATCAATGAGCAGTTCTTC CASTGAGINEQFF NA 13 TRBV6-5 NA TRBJ2-1
TGTGCCAGCAGGGGGATGGGGGCGAACATAAATTATGGCTACACCTTC CASRGMGANINYGYTF NA 16 TRBV5-6 NA TRBJ1-2
TGTGCCAGCAGCGCTCAGGGGTTCTATGGCTACACCTTC CASSAQGFYGYTF NA 13 TRBV7-2 NA TRBJ1-2
TGTGCCACCCGGGGAGGATCCATGAACACTGAAGCTTTCTTT CATRGGSMNTEAFF NA 14 TRBV6-5 NA TRBJ1-1
TGCGCCAGCAGCCGGGAGAGCGCCTACGAGCAGTACTTC CASSRESAYEQYF NA 13 TRBV5-1 NA TRBJ2-7
TGCGCCAGCAGCTTGGAGCCAGGGGGAAATGAGCAGTTCTTC CASSLEPGGNEQFF NA 14 TRBV5-1 TRBD1 TRBJ2-1
TGTGCCAGCAGCCGGGGGCGGACAGGGCTTTACAATGAGCAGTTCTTC CASSRGRTGLYNEQFF NA 16 TRBV3-1/TRBV3-2 TRBD1 TRBJ2-1
TGTGCCAGCAGCCCCACGGGAACCGGGGAGCTGTTTTTT CASSPTGTGELFF NA 13 TRBV3-1/TRBV3-2 NA TRBJ2-2
TGTGGTGGAAAAACCGGCGGGGCCAACTCCTACGAGCAGTACTTC CGGKTGGANSYEQYF NA 15 TRBV30 NA TRBJ2-7
TGTGCCACCAGTGTCACAGGGATGAGCACAGATACGCAGTATTTT CATSVTGMSTDTQYF NA 15 TRBV24-1 NA TRBJ2-3
TGTGCCAGCACTCTAATTCCCGCCCAGGATTCACCCCTCCACTTT CASTLIPAQDSPLHF NA 15 TRBV6-5 NA TRBJ1-6
TGTGCCAGCAGCCAAGGTGTGAGCTCTGGAAACACCATATATTTT CASSQGVSSGNTIYF NA 15 TRBV3-1/TRBV3-2 NA TRBJ1-3
TGCGCCAGCAGCTTGGCCGCGGGGGAGTATGGCTACACCTTC CASSLAAGEYGYTF NA 14 TRBV5-1 NA TRBJ1-2
TGTGCCAGCTCACGGAGGGGCGGGACTGAAGCTTTCTTT CASSRRGGTEAFF NA 13 TRBV18 NA TRBJ1-1
TGCGCCAGCAGCTTGGACGGGGGTAATGGTTCACCCCTCCACTTT CASSLDGGNGSPLHF NA 15 TRBV5-1 NA TRBJ1-6
TGTGCCAGGGGGGACAGGGGGCGATCCTACGAGCAGTACTTC CARGDRGRSYEQYF NA 14 TRBV6-4 TRBD1 TRBJ2-7
TGTGCCACCACCATTGGACTGGGCATCTACGAGCAGTACTTC CATTIGLGIYEQYF NA 14 TRBV24-1 NA TRBJ2-7
TGTGCCTGGAGTGTATCGGCGGGACAGCCCCAGCATTTT CAWSVSAGQPQHF NA 13 TRBV30 NA TRBJ1-5
TGTGCTAGCAGCCGGGGTAGCGGGGCTGGCACAGATACGCAGTATTTT CASSRGSGAGTDTQYF NA 16 TRBV7-7 TRBD2 TRBJ2-3
TGTGCCACCAGTGTTAGCGCCAAAGCGGGCAATGAGCAGTTCTTC CATSVSAKAGNEQFF NA 15 TRBV24-1 NA TRBJ2-1
TGCGCCAGCAGCTTGGCCGCGCTAGCTGGTTCGAGCGAGCAGTACTTC CASSLAALAGSSEQYF NA 16 TRBV5-1 NA TRBJ2-7
TGTGCCAGCAGCCAAGGAGTTCAGCCCCAGCATTTT CASSQGVQPQHF NA 12 TRBV3-1/TRBV3-2 NA TRBJ1-5
TGTGCCACCAGTGAAAGACTCTCGAGGGTCCCAGATACGCAGTATTTT CATSERLSRVPDTQYF NA 16 TRBV24-1 NA TRBJ2-3
TGTGCCAGTAAGGTGGGACAGGGAGCGGGACAGCCCCAGCATTTT CASKVGQGAGQPQHF once 15 TRBV19 TRBD1 TRBJ1-5
TGTGCCAGCAGTAACAGGGCAATGAACTATGGCTACACCTTC CASSNRAMNYGYTF NA 14 TRBV7-8 NA TRBJ1-2
TGTGCCAGCAGCCCCCCCCCGCGACTAGCTTCATCAGATACGCAGTATTTT CASSPPPRLASSDTQYF NA 17 TRBV5-8 TRBD2 TRBJ2-3
TGTGCCAGCACTGGACAGGCAATAGATCAGCCCCAGCATTTT CASTGQAIDQPQHF NA 14 TRBV2 TRBD1 TRBJ1-5
TGTGCCAGCAGCCAAGTTCTTGCAGGGAATGGCTACACCTTC CASSQVLAGNGYTF NA 14 TRBV3-1/TRBV3-2 NA TRBJ1-2
TGTGCCAGCAGTTTATCTGTCGGGGACTCCTACGAGCAGTACTTC CASSLSVGDSYEQYF NA 15 TRBV27 NA TRBJ2-7
TGCGCCAGCAGCTTGGGCGGACAGAACTATGGCTACACCTTC CASSLGGQNYGYTF NA 14 TRBV5-1 NA TRBJ1-2
TGTGCCAGCAGCGCCGGGACAGGTCCCTACGAGCAGTACTTC CASSAGTGPYEQYF NA 14 TRBV11-3 TRBD1 TRBJ2-7
TGTGCCAGCAGGACTATCGGGACTAGTTACAATGAGCAGTTCTTC CASRTIGTSYNEQFF NA 15 TRBV6-5 TRBD2 TRBJ2-1
TGTGCCAGCAGCGCCCCCGACAGGGTTGCTTCTGGGGCCAACGTCCTGACTTTC CASSAPDRVASGANVLTF NA 18 TRBV9 TRBD1 TRBJ2-6
TGTGCCAGCAGGGCAGGGGGAGGAAATCAGCCCCAGCATTTT CASRAGGGNQPQHF NA 14 TRBV6-6 TRBD1 TRBJ1-5
TGCGCCAGCAGCTACGGTAGCGGGAACCCTGCAGATACGCAGTATTTT CASSYGSGNPADTQYF NA 16 TRBV5-1 TRBD2 TRBJ2-3
TGTGCCAGCAGTGAGGAAAAGGGGCGGTACGAGCAGTACTTC CASSEEKGRYEQYF NA 14 TRBV2 NA TRBJ2-7
TGCGCCAGCAGCTTCGGGTCCCAGAACACTGAAGCTTTCTTT CASSFGSQNTEAFF NA 14 TRBV5-1 NA TRBJ1-1
TGTGCCAGCAGCTTAGTCTACAAGTCCGGGACAGGGGGGTCCTATGGCTACACCTTC CASSLVYKSGTGGSYGYTF NA 19 TRBV7-2 TRBD1 TRBJ1-2
TGTGCCAGCAGCTACGTCGGCCAAGAGACCCAGTACTTC CASSYVGQETQYF NA 13 TRBV5-4 NA TRBJ2-5
TGCGCCAGCAGCCGACAGGGGCAGAGCACTGAAGCTTTCTTT CASSRQGQSTEAFF NA 14 TRBV4-1 TRBD1 TRBJ1-1
TGCGCCAGCAGCTTGACAGGGGATCGTGAAAAACTGTTTTTT CASSLTGDREKLFF NA 14 TRBV5-1 TRBD1 TRBJ1-4
TGTGCCAGCAGCGAACCGAGACGGGACAGGGCGAACAATGAGCAGTTCTTC CASSEPRRDRANNEQFF NA 17 TRBV21-1 NA TRBJ2-1
TGTGCCTGGAACGCCGGGAGGGAGTCACCCCTCCACTTT CAWNAGRESPLHF NA 13 TRBV30 NA TRBJ1-6